The clone carrying this T cell receptor (beta chain) has a handful of counts. Its specificity is not known. This sample is part of a study of naive and memory T cell subsets. Study-level points and caveats: Clonotypes are single alpha or beta chains, not paired receptors. Diversity fell and Gini index rose from naive through CM, EM, EMRA. RNA-based TCR counts may shift with T cell activation and differentiation.

The beta constant-region primer was an equimolar mix of two oligonucleotides covering TRBC1 and TRBC2. Nested alpha and beta constant-region primers with the SP2 primer drove four PCR rounds on ligated cDNA. Using its own MiXCR run on the UMI-ligation and nested PCR reads, TCRdb lists one record per CDR3 protein. The table shows 95,000 to 150,000 distinct CDR3 sequences, with roughly 36% occurring only once. The CDR3 is made up of 16 amino acids. V dropped 8 bases and J dropped 0; count of bases not matched to a gene: 7. The germline V gene has CDR1 MNHEY and CDR2 SMNVEV (reference sequence). The sequence derives from a human donor in good health. Source material: central memory CD4+ T cells from blood. The chain joins TRBV27 to TRBJ2-7; 13 bases fit TRBD2. CDR3 protein: CASGKLAGGVSYEQYF. The CDR3 bases are TGTGCCAGCGGGAAACTAGCGGGAGGGGTCTCCTACGAGCAGTACTTC.